The 26 T cell receptor beta chains below come from one sample, sequenced in a study of blood T cell repertoires in COVID-19. Here immunoSEQ multiplex PCR was the method, and the copy in TCRdb shows in-frame clones only, minus some. The sample has under 200,000 clones, 88% seen once. The sample taken for sequencing was peripheral blood. The receptors were gathered from a man in his late teens or twenties with active or convalescent COVID-19.

The chain couples TRBV29-1 to TRBJ1-1, with no clear D. This CDR3 region has 13 residues. Germline V lookup: CDR1 SQVTM, CDR2 ANQGSEA. The germline V and J ends were trimmed by 3 bases and 2 bases, with 10 bases remaining between them. CDR3 sequence reads: CSVDGVGNTEAFF. Written as DNA, the CDR3 is TGCAGCGTTGACGGGGTGGGTAACACTGAAGCTTTCTTT.

The chain is built from TRBV3-1 (or the pseudogene TRBV3-2) and TRBJ1-2; tentatively, D is TRBD1 (5 bases). The germline gives CDR1 LGHDT, CDR2 YNNKEL (reference sequence). The CDR3 length is 16 residues. V lost 5 bases to trimming and J lost 8 bases, with 24 bases between them. CDR3 bases: TGTGCCAGCAGCTACGGAGAGGCGACTCTTGGGGGGGGCTACACCTTC. Its protein product is CASSYGEATLGGGYTF.

The chain employs TRBV19 and TRBJ1-1; 8 nucleotides line up with TRBD1. Germline V gene data show CDR1 as LNHDA and CDR2 as SQIVND (reference sequence). The CDR3 consists of 13 residues. Germline trimming cut 5 bases from V and 8 bases from J; bases unmatched to any gene: 7. CDR3 DNA: TGTGCCAGTAGTCCCTGGGACAGGCCAGAAGCTTTCTTT. Protein: CASSPWDRPEAFF.

This sequence joins TRBV11-2 and TRBJ1-4; 9 bases line up with TRBD1. The germline CDR1 and CDR2 sequences are SGHAT and FQNNGV. This CDR3 region has 14 residues. V lost 2 bases to trimming and J lost 11 bases; unmatched junction nucleotides: 6. The CDR3 DNA follows: TGTGCCAGCAGCTTAAACCTAGGACAGGGGAAACTGTTTTTT. Translated: CASSLNLGQGKLFF. The whole variable domain, remainder taken from reference TRBV11-2 and TRBJ1-4, is EAGVAQSPRYKIIEKRQSVAFWCNPISGHATLYWYQQILGQGPKLLIQFQNNGVVDDSQLPKDRFSAERLKGVDSTLKIQPAKLEDSAVYLCASSLNLGQGKLFFGSGTQLSVL.

V usage is TRBV2 and J usage is TRBJ1-2; 9 bases align to TRBD1. The CDR3 loop spans 14 amino acids. Germline trimming cut 6 bases from V and 5 bases from J; bases unmatched to any gene: 7. The germline CDR1 and CDR2 sequences are SNHLY and FYNNEI. In nucleotides, the CDR3 is TGTGCCAGCAGCGCGGGACAGGGAAAGTATGGCTACACCTTC. Encoded protein: CASSAGQGKYGYTF.

This chain joins TRBV5-5 and TRBJ2-4, with TRBD2 as a possible D gene (6 bases). The germline V gene encodes CDR1 SGHKS and CDR2 YYEKEE (reference sequence). The V end was cut by 0 bases, the J end by 9 bases, with 13 bases between. The CDR3 has 14 amino acids. The CDR3 region is CASSLERLGGIQYF. CDR3 nucleotides: TGTGCCAGCAGCTTGGAACGACTCGGGGGCATTCAGTACTTC.

The genes are TRBV6-1 and TRBJ1-2; TRBD1 might be the D (6 bases). CDR1 MNHNS and CDR2 SASEGT come from the germline V gene. The CDR3 is 14 residues long. With 3 bases removed from V and 2 bases from J, the gap between germline ends came to 10 bases. The CDR3 loop is CASSETGLNYGYTF. CDR3 DNA sequence: TGTGCCAGCAGTGAGACAGGATTGAACTATGGCTACACCTTC.

The chain is built from TRBV10-3 and TRBJ2-3, with 9 positions matching TRBD2. With V trimmed by 6 bases and J by 5 bases, 9 bases remained unmatched. The CDR3 is 15 residues long. CDR1 and CDR2 from the germline V gene are ENHRY and SYGVKD. DNA for the CDR3: TGTGCCATCAGCGAACTTAGCGGGAGCGGAGATACGCAGTATTTT. This codes for CAISELSGSGDTQYF.

The CDR3: CASSYSGGLDQPQHF. The CDR3 nucleotides are TGTGCCAGCAGTTACTCGGGGGGGCTCGATCAGCCCCAGCATTTT. V and J are TRBV6-2 or TRBV6-3 and TRBJ1-5; perhaps TRBD1 as D (6 bases). V was cut by 0 bases and J by 5 bases, with 11 bases left in between. CDR3 length: 15 residues. CDR1 and CDR2 from the germline V gene are MNHEY and SVGEGT.

The rearrangement uses TRBV5-6 and TRBJ1-2, with D possibly TRBD1 on 6 matching bases. Trimming removed 4 bases at V and 4 bases at J, with 14 bases between. The CDR3 is 14 residues long. The germline gives CDR1 SGHDT, CDR2 YYEEEE. The CDR3 DNA follows: TGTGCCAGCAGCGTCCACAGGGTTCGCTATGGCTACACCTTC. Protein product: CASSVHRVRYGYTF.

V gene TRBV6-6 combines with J gene TRBJ1-2; unclear D gene. CDR1 is MNHNY, CDR2 SVGAGI, per germline (reference sequence). The CDR3 covers 15 residues. Trimming removed 4 bases from V and 4 bases from J, with 16 bases in between. CDR3 coding DNA: TGTGCCAGCAGTTCCCCCCAAGCGAGAGGCTATGGCTACACCTTC. It translates to CASSSPQARGYGYTF.

The chain employs TRBV19 and TRBJ1-6; 12 nucleotides match TRBD1. With 3 bases clipped from V and 7 bases from J, the junction kept 4 bases outside the gene matches. Germline CDR1 is LNHDA and CDR2 is SQIVND (reference sequence). This CDR3 contains 16 residues. CDR3 coding DNA: TGTGCCAGTAGTATTGTAGGGACAGGGGGCAATTCACCCCTCCACTTT. Translating it yields CASSIVGTGGNSPLHF. Complete variable domain (other parts from reference TRBV19 and TRBJ1-6): DGGITQSPKYLFRKEGQNVTLSCEQNLNHDAMYWYRQDPGQGLRLIYYSQIVNDFQKGDIAEGYSVSREKKESFPLTVTSAQKNPTAFYLCASSIVGTGGNSPLHFGNGTRLTVT.

The chain uses TRBV19 and TRBJ2-5; maybe TRBD2 (5 bases). Germline values: CDR1 LNHDA, CDR2 SQIVND (reference sequence). V lost 6 bases to trimming and J lost 4 bases, with 12 bases between them. The CDR3 is 13 amino acids. The CDR3: CASREAPGETQYF. DNA for the CDR3: TGTGCCAGTAGGGAGGCACCCGGAGAGACCCAGTACTTC.

This clone was counted a few times. This rearrangement joins TRBV4-3 to TRBJ2-2; 9 bases match TRBD2. The CDR3 is 16 amino acids. Looked up from germline, CDR1 is LGHNA and CDR2 is YSLEER. J was trimmed by 3 bases and V by 4 bases; bases with no gene match: 6. CDR3 in amino acids: CASSPRTSDDTGELFF. The CDR3 DNA reads as TGCGCCAGCAGCCCCAGGACTAGCGATGACACCGGGGAGCTGTTTTTT.

This chain connects TRBV19 to TRBJ1-2, with 9 positions matching TRBD1. Germline V gives CDR1 LNHDA, CDR2 SQIVND (reference sequence). V shed 4 bases, J shed 2 bases, and the junction held 5 bases outside the gene matches. The CDR3 runs to 15 residues. CDR3 sequence (DNA): TGTGCCAGTAGTACAGGGACAGGGAGAAACTATGGCTACACCTTC. Translating it yields CASSTGTGRNYGYTF.

V usage is TRBV6-4 and J usage is TRBJ1-3; tentatively, D is TRBD1 (5 bases). This CDR3 is 15 amino acids long. Germline-derived CDR1 and CDR2 are MRHNA and SNTAGT. Between the trimmed V and J ends, which lost 2 bases and 5 bases, there was a span of 13 bases. This CDR3 reads CASSDGRMGRNTIYF. The CDR3, as DNA: TGTGCCAGCAGTGACGGACGAATGGGGCGAAACACCATATATTTT.

J is TRBJ2-7 and V is TRBV7-9; 10 nucleotides match TRBD2. V shed 2 bases and J 3 bases; nucleotides not matched to a gene: 4. This CDR3 comprises 15 residues. Germline V CDR1 and CDR2: SEHNR, FQNEAQ (reference sequence). The CDR3 here is CASSLISSGSYEQYF. As DNA, the CDR3 is TGTGCCAGCAGCTTAATTTCTAGCGGGAGCTACGAGCAGTACTTC.

For the CDR3, the DNA is TGTGCCAGCAGCCAATCTGAGTCCGGCTATGGCTACACCTTC. It translates to CASSQSESGYGYTF. The chain employs TRBV3-1 (or the pseudogene TRBV3-2) and TRBJ1-2; D is undetermined. V lost 2 bases and J lost 4, with 11 bases in between. This CDR3 has 14 amino acids. Germline assignment: CDR1 LGHDT and CDR2 YNNKEL (reference sequence).

The V and J genes are TRBV14 and TRBJ1-2; perhaps TRBD1 as D (5 bases). Trimming pared 2 bases from V and 2 bases from J, leaving 12 bases between. Germline V gene lookup returns CDR1 SGHDN and CDR2 FVKESK. This CDR3 has 15 residues. CDR3 in DNA: TGTGCCAGCAGCCAATTTTCAGGGTCCAACTATGGCTACACCTTC. Its protein product is CASSQFSGSNYGYTF.

This rearrangement joins TRBV6-6 to TRBJ1-1; D possibly corresponds to TRBD1 (6 bases). Germline-derived CDR1 and CDR2 are MNHNY and SVGAGI (reference sequence). Trimming shortened V by 9 bases and J by 0 bases, and 11 bases separated the two germline ends. The CDR3 sequence is 13 residues long. CDR3 loop: CASGGGMNTEAFF. CDR3 nucleotides: TGTGCCAGTGGGGGGGGCATGAACACTGAAGCTTTCTTT.

The chain couples TRBV9 to TRBJ2-1; TRBD2 aligns across 7 bases. The V and J ends lost 1 base and 0 bases, in that order; junction bases with no gene match: 7. Germline V lookup: CDR1 SGDLS, CDR2 YYNGEE. The CDR3 length is 17 residues. The CDR3 DNA is TGTGCCAGCAGCGTATCGGGGCGGGGGAGCTCCTACAATGAGCAGTTCTTC. Its translation is CASSVSGRGSSYNEQFF.

This clone was seen a single time. CDR3 loop: CAIREGLAVNEQFF. CDR3 nucleotide sequence: TGTGCCATCAGGGAGGGACTAGCGGTAAATGAGCAGTTCTTC. V and J are TRBV10-3 and TRBJ2-1; 11 bases are shared with TRBD2. This CDR3 is built from 14 residues. J was trimmed by 7 bases and V by 6 bases; bases with no gene match: 5. The germline V gene encodes CDR1 ENHRY and CDR2 SYGVKD.

The genes are TRBV7-8 and TRBJ2-2; D is possibly TRBD2 (6 bases). Germline assignment: CDR1 SGHVS and CDR2 FQNEAQ. The CDR3 runs to 16 residues. Trimming shortened V by 4 bases and J by 0 bases, and 12 bases separated the two germline ends. The CDR3 protein is CASSWAGLANTGELFF. For the CDR3, the DNA is TGTGCCAGCAGCTGGGCGGGATTGGCGAACACCGGGGAGCTGTTTTTT.

The chain couples TRBV7-2 to TRBJ2-7; a weak D match, TRBD1 (5 bases). Germline CDR1 reads SGHTA; CDR2 reads FQGNSA. With 1 base removed from V and 1 base from J, the gap between germline ends came to 11 bases. This CDR3 is 15 amino acids long. CDR3 bases: TGTGCCAGCAGCTTAGTAACAGGACCGTCCTACGAGCAGTACTTC. Translating it yields CASSLVTGPSYEQYF.

The chain is built from TRBV25-1 and TRBJ1-1, with TRBD1 identical over 12 bases. Trimming took 7 bases from V and 1 from J; bases not matched to a gene: 4. Germline V gives CDR1 MGHDK, CDR2 SYGVNS. This CDR3 comprises 15 residues. The CDR3 reads CASKGTGGWNTEAFF. The CDR3 nucleotides are TGTGCCAGCAAGGGGACAGGGGGCTGGAACACTGAAGCTTTCTTT.

The rearrangement uses TRBV15 and TRBJ1-2; D is ambiguous. The CDR3 loop spans 14 amino acids. Per the germline V gene, CDR1 is LNHNV and CDR2 is YYDKDF (reference sequence). V lost 3 bases and J lost 4, with 12 bases in between. The CDR3 DNA sequence: TGTGCCACCAGCAGGGAGATGGATGTCTATGGCTACACCTTC. Protein sequence: CATSREMDVYGYTF. Based on the CDR3 plus reference TRBV15 and TRBJ1-2, the full variable domain is DAMVIQNPRYQVTQFGKPVTLSCSQTLNHNVMYWYQQKSSQAPKLLFHYYDKDFNNEADTPDNFQSRRPNTSFCFLDIRSPGLGDTAMYLCATSREMDVYGYTFGSGTRLTVV.